Sequencing of this T cell receptor beta chain was carried out in a study of OX40 agonist ivuxolimab in advanced cancers. General study results and limits: On average, CD8+ T cells had more expanded clones than CD4+.

On this clone itself: Its specificity is not known.

Assay used: immunoSEQ multiplex PCR; TCRdb lists only in-frame clones, some missing. The sample shows around 100,000 clones, approximately 90% of them seen only once. The receptor was isolated from an adult with an advanced solid tumor such as melanoma, head and neck, liver or kidney cancer. The sequencing here drew on CD4+ or CD8+ T cells sorted from blood, taken in a trial of the OX40 agonist ivuxolimab.

CDR3 sequence reads: CASRLNPGAGNTIYF. CDR3 DNA: TGTGCCAGCAGATTGAATCCGGGAGCTGGAAACACCATATATTTT. J is TRBJ1-3 and V is TRBV7-6, with D unclear. The germline V gene has CDR1 SGHVS and CDR2 FNYEAQ. The CDR3 extends over 15 amino acids. Trimming left V 6 bases short and J 2 bases short, with 14 bases between.